These T cell receptor beta chains were read from a single sample in a study of blood T cell repertoires in COVID-19. Assay: immunoSEQ multiplex PCR; the TCRdb copy retains only in-frame clones and omits some. The repertoire includes approximately 230,000 clones, roughly three quarters of them detected once, and roughly 4% sits in the top ten. Sequenced material: peripheral blood. These receptors were collected from a woman in her thirties or forties with active or convalescent COVID-19. Each CDR3 is given without its conserved first and last residue.

TRBJ2-1	TRBV7-3	ASGQGGGSYNEQF
TRBJ2-1	TRBV11-2	ASSLEAGVGDEQF
TRBJ2-2	TRBV3-1/TRBV3-2	ASSESGPTNTGELF
TRBJ2-1	TRBV5-1	ASSWGLADEQF
TRBJ1-1	TRBV19	ASSQGQGTEAF
TRBJ1-2	TRBV7-9	ASSRTGEGGYT
TRBJ2-2	TRBV29-1	SVATPGMNTGELF
TRBJ1-5	TRBV30	ASRGSNNQPQH
TRBJ1-6	TRBV30	ASEEGQDSPLH
TRBJ1-3	TRBV29-1	SVLSGQGLGSGNTIY
TRBJ1-4	TRBV2	ASSSRWAANEKLF
TRBJ1-6	TRBV19	ASSTGQAYNSPLH
TRBJ2-5	TRBV12-3/TRBV12-4	ASSLIQGETQY
TRBJ1-4	TRBV19	ASSMSRQGGEKLF
TRBJ2-2	TRBV4-1	ASRSTANTGELF
TRBJ1-1	TRBV7-3	ASSLMGGANTEAF
TRBJ2-3	TRBV5-1	ASSLSGNTDTQY
TRBJ2-5	TRBV2	ASSPGQGRETQY
TRBJ2-3	TRBV3-1/TRBV3-2	ASRPGGPTDTQY
TRBJ1-2	TRBV28	ASRLDYGYT